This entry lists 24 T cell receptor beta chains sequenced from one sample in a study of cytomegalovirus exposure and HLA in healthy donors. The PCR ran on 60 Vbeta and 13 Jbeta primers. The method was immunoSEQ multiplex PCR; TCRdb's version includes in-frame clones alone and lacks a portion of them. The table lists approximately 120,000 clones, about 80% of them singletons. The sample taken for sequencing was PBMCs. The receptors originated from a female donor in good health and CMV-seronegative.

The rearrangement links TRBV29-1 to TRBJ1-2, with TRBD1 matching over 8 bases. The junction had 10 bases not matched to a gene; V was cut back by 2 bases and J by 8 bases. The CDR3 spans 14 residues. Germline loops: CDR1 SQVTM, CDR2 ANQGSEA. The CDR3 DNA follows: TGCAGCGTTGAACCACCGGACAGGGAAGAAGGCTACACCTTC. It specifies CSVEPPDREEGYTF.

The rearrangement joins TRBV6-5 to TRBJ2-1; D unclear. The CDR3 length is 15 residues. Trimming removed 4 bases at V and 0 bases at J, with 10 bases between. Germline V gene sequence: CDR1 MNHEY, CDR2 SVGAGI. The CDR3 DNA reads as TGTGCCAGCAGTTCACCAAGGAGCTCCTACAATGAGCAGTTCTTC. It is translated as CASSSPRSSYNEQFF.

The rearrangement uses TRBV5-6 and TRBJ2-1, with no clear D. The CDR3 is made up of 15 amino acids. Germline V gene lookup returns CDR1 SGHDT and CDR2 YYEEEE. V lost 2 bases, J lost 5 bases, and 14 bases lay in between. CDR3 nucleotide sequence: TGTGCCAGCAGCTTCAGGTACCTTACCGACAATGAGCAGTTCTTC. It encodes CASSFRYLTDNEQFF.

Here the CDR3 reads CASSMGQAHSALHF. In nucleotides, the CDR3 is TGTGCCAGTAGTATGGGACAGGCCCATTCGGCCCTCCACTTT. V is TRBV19 and J is TRBJ1-6, with 8 bases aligning to TRBD1. The CDR3 loop spans 14 amino acids. CDR1 LNHDA and CDR2 SQIVND come from the germline V gene (reference sequence). Trimming at V came to 3 bases and at J to 14 bases, leaving 9 bases not matched to a gene.

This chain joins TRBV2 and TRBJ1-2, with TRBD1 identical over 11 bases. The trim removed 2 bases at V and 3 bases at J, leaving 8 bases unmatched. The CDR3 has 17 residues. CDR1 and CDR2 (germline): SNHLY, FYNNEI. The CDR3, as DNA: TGTGCCAGCAGTGAATTCCCCGGGACAGGGGGGGACTATGGCTACACCTTC. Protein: CASSEFPGTGGDYGYTF. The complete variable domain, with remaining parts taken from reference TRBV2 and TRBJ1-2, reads EPEVTQTPSHQVTQMGQEVILRCVPISNHLYFYWYRQILGQKVEFLVSFYNNEISEKSEIFDDQFSVERPDGSNFTLKIRSTKLEDSAMYFCASSEFPGTGGDYGYTFGSGTRLTVV.

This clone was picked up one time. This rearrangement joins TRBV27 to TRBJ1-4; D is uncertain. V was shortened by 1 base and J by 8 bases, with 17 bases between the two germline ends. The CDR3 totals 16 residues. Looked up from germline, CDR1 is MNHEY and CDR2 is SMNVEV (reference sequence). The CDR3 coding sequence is TGTGCCAGCAGTTTATTCGGCCTTTCCACGGGGGAAAAACTGTTTTTT. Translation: CASSLFGLSTGEKLFF.

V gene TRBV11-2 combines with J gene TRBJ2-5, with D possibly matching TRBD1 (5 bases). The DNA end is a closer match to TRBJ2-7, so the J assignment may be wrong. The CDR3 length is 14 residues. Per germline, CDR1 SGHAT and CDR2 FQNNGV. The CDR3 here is CASSLRPGWNEQYF. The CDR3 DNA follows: TGTGCCAGCAGCTTAAGGCCAGGGTGGAACGAGCAGTACTTC.

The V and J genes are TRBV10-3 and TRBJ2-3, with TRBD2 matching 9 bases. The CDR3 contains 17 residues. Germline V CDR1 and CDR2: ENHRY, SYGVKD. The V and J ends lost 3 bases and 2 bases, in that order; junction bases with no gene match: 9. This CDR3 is CAISESGGGANTDTQYF. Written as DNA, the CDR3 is TGTGCCATCAGTGAAAGTGGCGGGGGGGCCAACACAGATACGCAGTATTTT.

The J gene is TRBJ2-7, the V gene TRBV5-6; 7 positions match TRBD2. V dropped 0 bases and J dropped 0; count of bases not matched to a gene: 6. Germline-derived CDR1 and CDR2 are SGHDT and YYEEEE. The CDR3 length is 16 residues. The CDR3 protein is CASSLALGGFSYEQYF. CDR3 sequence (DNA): TGTGCCAGCAGCTTGGCCCTCGGGGGGTTCTCCTACGAGCAGTACTTC.

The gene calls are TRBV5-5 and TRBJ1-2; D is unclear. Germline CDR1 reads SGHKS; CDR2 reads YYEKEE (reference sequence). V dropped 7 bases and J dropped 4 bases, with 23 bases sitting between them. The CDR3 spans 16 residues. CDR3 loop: CASLFSEGRTLYGYTF. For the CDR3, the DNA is TGTGCCAGCCTCTTTTCAGAAGGACGGACTCTCTATGGCTACACCTTC. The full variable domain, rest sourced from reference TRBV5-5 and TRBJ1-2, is DAGVTQSPTHLIKTRGQQVTLRCSPISGHKSVSWYQQVLGQGPQFIFQYYEKEERGRGNFPDRFSARQFPNYSSELNVNALLLGDSALYLCASLFSEGRTLYGYTFGSGTRLTVV.

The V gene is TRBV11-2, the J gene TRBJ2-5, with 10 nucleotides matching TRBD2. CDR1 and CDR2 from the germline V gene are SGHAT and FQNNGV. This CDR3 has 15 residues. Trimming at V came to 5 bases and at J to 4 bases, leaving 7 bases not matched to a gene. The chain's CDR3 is CASSPGLAPAETQYF. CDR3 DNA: TGTGCCAGCAGCCCGGGACTAGCGCCCGCAGAGACCCAGTACTTC.

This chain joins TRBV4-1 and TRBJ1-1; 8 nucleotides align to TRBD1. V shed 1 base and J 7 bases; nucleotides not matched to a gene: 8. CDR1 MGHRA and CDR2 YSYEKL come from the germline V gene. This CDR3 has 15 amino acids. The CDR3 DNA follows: TGCGCCAGCAGCCAAGTCCCGGGACAGGATAGTGAAGCTTTCTTT. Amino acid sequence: CASSQVPGQDSEAFF.

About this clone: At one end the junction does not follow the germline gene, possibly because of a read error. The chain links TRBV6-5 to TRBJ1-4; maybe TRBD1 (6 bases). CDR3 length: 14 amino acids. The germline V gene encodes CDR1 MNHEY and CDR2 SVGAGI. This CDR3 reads CAGSLGQPNEKLFF. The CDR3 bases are TGTGCCGGCAGTCTAGGACAGCCTAATGAAAAACTGTTTTTT.

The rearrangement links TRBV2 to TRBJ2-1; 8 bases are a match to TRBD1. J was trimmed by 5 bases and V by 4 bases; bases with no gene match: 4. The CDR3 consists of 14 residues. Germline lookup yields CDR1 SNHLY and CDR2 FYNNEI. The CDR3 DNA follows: TGTGCCAGCAGTGGTTCGACAGGGGACAATGAGCAGTTCTTC. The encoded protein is CASSGSTGDNEQFF.

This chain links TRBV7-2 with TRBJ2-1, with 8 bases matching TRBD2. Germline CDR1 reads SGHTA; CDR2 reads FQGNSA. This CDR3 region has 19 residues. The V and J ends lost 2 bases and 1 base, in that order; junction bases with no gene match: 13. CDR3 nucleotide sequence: TGTGCCAGCAGCTTAAGGGTGGCGGGGGGCCCCGGGTCCTACAATGAGCAGTTCTTC. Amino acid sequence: CASSLRVAGGPGSYNEQFF.

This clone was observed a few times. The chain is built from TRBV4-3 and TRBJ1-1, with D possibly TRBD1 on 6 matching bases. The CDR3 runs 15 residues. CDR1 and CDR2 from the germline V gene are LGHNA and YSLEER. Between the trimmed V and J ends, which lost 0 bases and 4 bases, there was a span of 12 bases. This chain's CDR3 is CASSQDFRGGTEAFF. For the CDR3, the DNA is TGCGCCAGCAGCCAAGATTTTAGAGGGGGCACTGAAGCTTTCTTT.

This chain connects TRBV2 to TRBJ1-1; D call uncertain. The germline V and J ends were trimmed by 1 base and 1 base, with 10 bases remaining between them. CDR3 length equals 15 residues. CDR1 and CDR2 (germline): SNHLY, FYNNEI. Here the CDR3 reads CASSEGGVGNTEAFF. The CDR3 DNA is TGTGCCAGCAGTGAAGGCGGGGTGGGGAACACTGAAGCTTTCTTT.

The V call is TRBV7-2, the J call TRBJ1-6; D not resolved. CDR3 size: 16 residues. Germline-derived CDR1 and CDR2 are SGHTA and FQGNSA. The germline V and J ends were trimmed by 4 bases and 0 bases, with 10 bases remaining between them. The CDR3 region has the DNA TGTACCAGCAGCTCCAGGCGGGCCTCCTATAATTCACCCCTCCACTTT. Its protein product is CTSSSRRASYNSPLHF.

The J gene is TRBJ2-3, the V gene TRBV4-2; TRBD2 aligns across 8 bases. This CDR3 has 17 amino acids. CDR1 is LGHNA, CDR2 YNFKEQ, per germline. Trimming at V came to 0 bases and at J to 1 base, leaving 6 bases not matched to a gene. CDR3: CASSQERGGLGTDTQYF. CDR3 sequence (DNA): TGTGCCAGCAGCCAAGAACGGGGGGGACTAGGCACAGATACGCAGTATTTT.

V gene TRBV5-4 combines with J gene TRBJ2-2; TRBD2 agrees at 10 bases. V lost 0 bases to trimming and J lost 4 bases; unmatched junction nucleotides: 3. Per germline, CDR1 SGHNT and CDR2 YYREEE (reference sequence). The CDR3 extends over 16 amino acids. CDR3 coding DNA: TGTGCCAGCAGCTTGGGAAGCGGGGGGGCCACCGGGGAGCTGTTTTTT. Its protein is CASSLGSGGATGELFF.

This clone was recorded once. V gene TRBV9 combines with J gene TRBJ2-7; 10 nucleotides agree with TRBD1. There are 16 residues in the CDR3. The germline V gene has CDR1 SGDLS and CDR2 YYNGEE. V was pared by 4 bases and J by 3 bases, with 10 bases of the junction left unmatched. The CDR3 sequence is CASSPSMTGGYYEQYF. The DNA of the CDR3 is TGTGCCAGCAGCCCGAGTATGACAGGGGGCTACTACGAGCAGTACTTC.

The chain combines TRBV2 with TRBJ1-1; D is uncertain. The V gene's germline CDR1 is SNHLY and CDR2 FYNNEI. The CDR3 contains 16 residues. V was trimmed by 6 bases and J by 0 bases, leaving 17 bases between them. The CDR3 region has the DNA TGTGCCAGCAGGCCGCTGAGTCCCTTAATGAACACTGAAGCTTTCTTT. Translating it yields CASRPLSPLMNTEAFF.

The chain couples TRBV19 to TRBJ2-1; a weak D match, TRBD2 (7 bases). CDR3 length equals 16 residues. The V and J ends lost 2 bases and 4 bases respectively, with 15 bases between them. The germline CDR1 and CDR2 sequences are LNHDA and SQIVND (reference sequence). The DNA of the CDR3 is TGTGCCAGTAGTATAATCGGCGGGGGCCATTACAATGAGCAGTTCTTC. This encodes CASSIIGGGHYNEQFF.

CDR3 loop: CASSGGTGRQETQYF. The CDR3 DNA is TGTGCCAGTAGTGGGGGGACAGGTCGGCAAGAGACCCAGTACTTC. The rearrangement joins TRBV19 to TRBJ2-5; TRBD1 matches at 8 bases. The CDR3 extends over 15 amino acids. Per the germline V gene, CDR1 is LNHDA and CDR2 is SQIVND (reference sequence). The V gene end was trimmed by 5 bases and the J gene end by 2 bases; junction bases not matched to a gene: 7.